The 17 T cell receptor beta chains listed next were all sequenced from one sample in a study of blood T cells in healthy people across ages. PCR was performed a second time for 7 to 11 cycles using a sample-barcoded 5' primer and a J-beta primer mix. One entry per CDR3 protein, called by TCRdb with MiXCR from the 5' RACE reads. Of around 520,000 distinct CDR3 sequences listed, 27% are singletons. These same data were also listed under a study on T cells of mothers and their children.

The sequencing input was blood. The receptors were gathered from a boy aged 2-9 years in good health.

The chain combines TRBV19 with TRBJ2-3; D remains unclear. Germline V CDR1 and CDR2: LNHDA, SQIVND (reference sequence). V lost 5 bases and J lost 2, with 17 bases in between. The CDR3 is 16 residues long. The CDR3 nucleotides read TGTGCCAGTAGTGGAAGCTACCTACCACACACAGATACGCAGTATTTT. Encoded protein: CASSGSYLPHTDTQYF.

J is TRBJ2-5 and V is TRBV6-5, with 7 nucleotides matching TRBD1. The DNA end is more similar to TRBJ2-7, so the J call may be wrong. This CDR3 has 17 residues. Germline CDR1 MNHEY, CDR2 SVGAGI. CDR3 DNA sequence: TGTGCCAGCAGTTACTCGAGAGCACAGGGGTCTTACTACGAGCAGTACTTC. Its translation: CASSYSRAQGSYYEQYF.

V gene TRBV5-6 combines with J gene TRBJ2-3; the D gene is possibly TRBD2 (5 bases). There are 13 residues in the CDR3. V lost 4 bases and J 4 bases, leaving 10 bases between the germline ends. Germline CDR1 is SGHDT and CDR2 is YYEEEE. In DNA form, the CDR3 reads TGTGCCAGCAGCCGTGGGAGTTCAGATACGCAGTATTTT. Translated, it gives CASSRGSSDTQYF. The variable domain in full, with the rest retrieved from reference TRBV5-6 and TRBJ2-3, is DAGVTQSPTHLIKTRGQQVTLRCSPKSGHDTVSWYQQALGQGPQFIFQYYEEEERQRGNFPDRFSGHQFPNYSSELNVNALLLGDSALYLCASSRGSSDTQYFGPGTRLTVL.

This clonotype turned up a few times. The gene calls are TRBV5-4 and TRBJ2-7, with 14 nucleotides matching TRBD2. The CDR3 sequence is 15 residues long. V lost 4 bases and J lost 5; bases outside the gene matches: 5. Germline V gene data show CDR1 as SGHNT and CDR2 as YYREEE (reference sequence). The CDR3 sequence: CASSPTGLAGDEQYF. The CDR3 nucleotides read TGTGCCAGCAGCCCTACGGGACTAGCGGGAGACGAGCAGTACTTC. Drawing the rest from reference TRBV5-4 and TRBJ2-7, the complete variable domain is ETGVTQSPTHLIKTRGQQVTLRCSSQSGHNTVSWYQQALGQGPQFIFQYYREEENGRGNFPPRFSGLQFPNYSSELNVNALELDDSALYLCASSPTGLAGDEQYFGPGTRLTVT.

This clonotype was seen a few times. The chain links TRBV6-1 to TRBJ2-5; 7 bases map to TRBD2. TRBJ2-7 matches the DNA end more closely, so the J call is doubtful. Germline loops: CDR1 MNHNS, CDR2 SASEGT. The CDR3 is made up of 13 amino acids. This CDR3 is CASIAAGIYEQYF. CDR3 sequence (DNA): TGTGCCAGCATTGCAGCGGGAATTTACGAGCAGTACTTC.

This chain links TRBV12-3 or TRBV12-4 with TRBJ2-7; TRBD1 matches 7 bases. The CDR3 sequence is 16 residues long. V was clipped by 4 bases and J by 9 bases; unmatched bases: 18. In nucleotides, the CDR3 is TGTGCCAGCAGTTCCACAACGAACAGGGGCGGCGACGGGCAGTACTTC. This codes for CASSSTTNRGGDGQYF.

CDR3 residues: CSARDLTVETQYF. The DNA for the CDR3 is TGCAGTGCTAGAGATCTTACAGTTGAGACCCAGTACTTC. The chain has TRBV20-1 and TRBJ2-5, with D unresolved. The germline V gene encodes CDR1 DFQATT and CDR2 SNEGSKA (reference sequence). Deletions cut 0 bases from V and 5 bases from J, with 10 bases between. This CDR3 has 13 amino acids.

The rearrangement links TRBV6-1 to TRBJ2-1; 9 nucleotides match TRBD1. The end of the DNA fits TRBJ2-5 better, so the J call may be wrong. The CDR3 is 16 residues long. CDR1 is MNHNS, CDR2 SASEGT, per germline. The CDR3 spells CASSEGTGRVGETQYF. As DNA, the CDR3 is TGTGCCAGCAGTGAGGGGACAGGGAGGGTTGGAGAGACCCAGTACTTC.

This clonotype was detected a few times. J is TRBJ2-5 and V is TRBV11-2; weak D call: TRBD2 (6 bases). The J call is doubtful: the DNA matches TRBJ2-7 better. Germline V gene data show CDR1 as SGHAT and CDR2 as FQNNGV. CDR3 size: 15 residues. CDR3 coding DNA: TGTGCCAGCAGCTTCCCTCTCGGGGGAGGCTACGAGCAGTACTTC. Protein product: CASSFPLGGGYEQYF.

This clonotype has a single count. This sequence joins TRBV16 and TRBJ2-5, with TRBD1 identical over 10 bases. This CDR3 has 14 residues. V shed 3 bases, J shed 4 bases, and the junction held 2 bases outside the gene matches. CDR1 is KGHSY, CDR2 FQNENV, per germline. DNA for the CDR3: TGTGCCAGCAGCCAGAGGACAGGGGGAGAGACCCAGTACTTC. Translation: CASSQRTGGETQYF.

This clonotype was found a few times. The chain employs TRBV27 and TRBJ2-7; D might be TRBD1 (6 bases). Trimming removed 3 bases at V and 1 base at J, with 13 bases between. The V gene's germline CDR1 is MNHEY and CDR2 SMNVEV (reference sequence). This CDR3 has 15 residues. The chain's CDR3 is CASSFGRGRSYEQYF. The CDR3 DNA follows: TGTGCCAGCAGTTTCGGCAGGGGAAGATCCTACGAGCAGTACTTC.

V and J are TRBV5-6 and TRBJ2-2; D possibly corresponds to TRBD2 (6 bases). Trimming pared 4 bases from V and 4 bases from J, leaving 14 bases between. CDR3 length: 15 residues. Per germline, CDR1 SGHDT and CDR2 YYEEEE. The CDR3 coding sequence is TGTGCCAGCAGCCTCTCTAGCGCCGGCACCGGGGAGCTGTTTTTT. Protein: CASSLSSAGTGELFF.

The V and J genes are TRBV27 and TRBJ2-2; the D gene could be TRBD1 or TRBD2 (5 bases each). Trimming removed 6 bases from V and 1 base from J, with 12 bases in between. Germline CDR1 is MNHEY and CDR2 is SMNVEV (reference sequence). The CDR3 is 15 amino acids. Here the CDR3 DNA reads TGTGCCAGCAGACCGGGACGGGAGAACACCGGGGAGCTGTTTTTT. It encodes CASRPGRENTGELFF.

This rearrangement joins TRBV30 to TRBJ1-1, with no clear D. The CDR3 loop spans 12 amino acids. The V end was cut by 0 bases, the J end by 5 bases, with 7 bases between. CDR1 is GTSNPN and CDR2 is SVGIG in the germline V gene (reference sequence). In DNA form, the CDR3 reads TGTGCCTGGAGTGTTCTCCGGACTGAAGCTTTCTTT. Amino acid sequence: CAWSVLRTEAFF.

CDR3 amino acids: CASSFGSDPYNEQFF. The CDR3, as DNA: TGTGCCAGCAGCTTCGGCTCGGACCCTTACAATGAGCAGTTCTTC. The rearrangement uses TRBV7-9 and TRBJ2-1; no firm D call. This CDR3 contains 15 residues. CDR1 is SEHNR and CDR2 is FQNEAQ in the germline V gene (reference sequence). Trimming left V 3 bases short and J 4 bases short, with 13 bases between.

This chain uses TRBV27 with TRBJ2-7; D gene unclear. With 1 base removed from V and 2 bases from J, the gap between germline ends came to 12 bases. The germline gives CDR1 MNHEY, CDR2 SMNVEV (reference sequence). CDR3 length: 15 amino acids. The CDR3 region has the DNA TGTGCCAGCAGTTTATGGCTAGGAATCCCCTACGAGCAGTACTTC. This codes for CASSLWLGIPYEQYF.

The genes are TRBV12-3 or TRBV12-4 and TRBJ1-4; TRBD1 matches at 8 bases. Trimming removed 6 bases from V and 12 bases from J; junction bases left unmatched: 12. The length of the CDR3 is 14 residues. As DNA, the CDR3 is TGTGCCAGCAGCTCCCCAGCATGGGACAGGCAACTGTTTTTT. This codes for CASSSPAWDRQLFF.